The 28 T cell receptor beta chains presented below share a single source sample, sequenced in a study of cytomegalovirus exposure and HLA in healthy donors. The repertoire was sequenced with immunoSEQ multiplex PCR; TCRdb's copy has only in-frame clones and lacks some. Among approximately 99,000 clones listed, around 95% were seen once. The specimen was PBMCs. The receptor source for this set is a young woman in good health and CMV-seronegative.

J is TRBJ2-7 and V is TRBV27; D may be TRBD2 (7 bases). V was shortened by 6 bases and J by 2 bases, with 14 bases between the two germline ends. Germline loops: CDR1 MNHEY, CDR2 SMNVEV (reference sequence). The CDR3 has 14 amino acids. The CDR3 sequence is CASRRTGGPYEQYF. The DNA for the CDR3 is TGTGCCAGCAGACGGACCGGGGGGCCCTACGAGCAGTACTTC.

The chain uses TRBV6-1 and TRBJ2-6; possibly TRBD2 for D (5 bases). CDR1 is MNHNS, CDR2 SASEGT, per germline. The V and J ends lost 1 base and 1 base respectively, with 8 bases between them. There are 16 residues in the CDR3. CDR3 in DNA: TGTGCCAGCAGTGAAGTCGGACTTTCTGGGGCCAACGTCCTGACTTTC. It codes for CASSEVGLSGANVLTF.

This chain uses TRBV11-2 with TRBJ2-7, with 9 bases identical to TRBD1. With V trimmed by 5 bases and J by 6 bases, 8 bases remained unmatched. This CDR3 has 14 residues. CDR1 and CDR2 (germline): SGHAT, FQNNGV. CDR3 region: CASSPGTGFGEQYF. In DNA, the CDR3 is TGTGCCAGCAGCCCCGGGACAGGGTTTGGCGAGCAGTACTTC. Full variable domain (rest looked up from reference TRBV11-2 and TRBJ2-7): EAGVAQSPRYKIIEKRQSVAFWCNPISGHATLYWYQQILGQGPKLLIQFQNNGVVDDSQLPKDRFSAERLKGVDSTLKIQPAKLEDSAVYLCASSPGTGFGEQYFGPGTRLTVT.

The chain is built from TRBV6-5 and TRBJ1-5; 9 bases fit TRBD1. Germline lookup yields CDR1 MNHEY and CDR2 SVGAGI. The CDR3 runs to 15 residues. The V gene end was trimmed by 3 bases and the J gene end by 6 bases; junction bases not matched to a gene: 6. This CDR3 is CASSYSGTGSQPQHF. The CDR3 DNA is TGTGCCAGCAGTTATTCCGGGACAGGGAGTCAGCCCCAGCATTTT.

The rearrangement joins TRBV29-1 to TRBJ2-2; 8 bases are a match to TRBD1. V dropped 2 bases and J dropped 2; count of bases not matched to a gene: 4. The CDR3 consists of 15 residues. CDR1 SQVTM and CDR2 ANQGSEA come from the germline V gene. For the CDR3, the DNA is TGCAGCGTTGAACCGACAGGGGATAACACCGGGGAGCTGTTTTTT. This encodes CSVEPTGDNTGELFF.

J is TRBJ1-2 and V is TRBV28, with 7 bases identical to TRBD1. CDR3 size: 12 residues. V trimming: 10 bases; J trimming: 7 bases; junction bases outside the gene matches: 9. CDR1 and CDR2 from the germline V gene are MDHEN and SYDVKM. The CDR3 DNA sequence: TGTGCCACCTTGACAGGGCTATTTGGCTACACCTTC. Its translation: CATLTGLFGYTF.

This chain joins TRBV6-1 and TRBJ1-6; weak D call: TRBD1 (6 bases). Trimming removed 0 bases at V and 9 bases at J, with 12 bases between. This CDR3 spans 15 amino acids. The germline gives CDR1 MNHNS, CDR2 SASEGT. The CDR3 loop is CASSEARAGVSPLHF. CDR3 DNA: TGTGCCAGCAGTGAAGCGCGGGCAGGGGTTTCACCCCTCCACTTT.

The V and J genes are TRBV6-5 and TRBJ1-4, with D perhaps TRBD1 (6 bases). Trimming removed 4 bases from V and 7 bases from J, with 10 bases in between. The CDR3 loop spans 13 amino acids. In germline, CDR1 is MNHEY, CDR2 SVGAGI. The chain's CDR3 is CASSLWGREKLFF. The CDR3 DNA follows: TGTGCCAGCAGTTTGTGGGGGCGTGAAAAACTGTTTTTT.

This chain joins TRBV7-2 and TRBJ2-7; 7 nucleotides match TRBD1. Germline loops: CDR1 SGHTA, CDR2 FQGNSA. With V trimmed by 3 bases and J by 3 bases, 14 bases remained unmatched. This CDR3 contains 17 residues. The CDR3 here is CASSLGDRGQPSYEQYF. As DNA, the CDR3 is TGTGCCAGCAGCTTGGGCGACCGGGGACAGCCGAGCTACGAGCAGTACTTC.

The chain combines TRBV30 with TRBJ2-3, with 9 nucleotides matching TRBD1. The germline V gene has CDR1 GTSNPN and CDR2 SVGIG (reference sequence). Trimming removed 8 bases from V and 5 bases from J; junction bases left unmatched: 11. This CDR3 is built from 14 residues. For the CDR3, the DNA is TGTGCCGCCCCGGGCGGGACAGGGTTAGATACGCAGTATTTT. It yields the protein CAAPGGTGLDTQYF.

This clone appeared once. Written as DNA, the CDR3 is TGTGCCAGCAGCCCCAGGACTAGCGGGGGGGCAAACATTCAGTACTTC. Translating it yields CASSPRTSGGANIQYF. V gene TRBV7-2 combines with J gene TRBJ2-4; 15 bases map to TRBD2. The CDR3 covers 16 residues. V trimming: 5 bases; J trimming: 6 bases; junction bases outside the gene matches: 5. CDR1 and CDR2 (germline): SGHTA, FQGNSA.

This rearrangement joins TRBV28 to TRBJ2-3, with TRBD2 matching over 14 bases. The length of the CDR3 is 16 residues. Germline V gene data show CDR1 as MDHEN and CDR2 as SYDVKM. With 8 bases clipped from V and 0 bases from J, the junction kept 4 bases outside the gene matches. The CDR3 protein is CASGGLAGDSTDTQYF. In nucleotides, the CDR3 is TGTGCCAGCGGGGGACTAGCGGGGGACAGCACAGATACGCAGTATTTT.

The chain is built from TRBV27 and TRBJ2-5; maybe TRBD1 (5 bases). The germline V gene encodes CDR1 MNHEY and CDR2 SMNVEV (reference sequence). The V end was cut by 3 bases, the J end by 4 bases, with 9 bases between. This CDR3 has 13 residues. The CDR3 region has the DNA TGTGCCAGCAGTTTGCAGGGAAGAGAGACCCAGTACTTC. It codes for CASSLQGRETQYF.

This chain connects TRBV5-6 to TRBJ1-1, with D possibly TRBD1 on 6 matching bases. Germline V gene data show CDR1 as SGHDT and CDR2 as YYEEEE. V was shortened by 4 bases and J by 5 bases, with 21 bases between the two germline ends. The CDR3 totals 16 residues. The CDR3 bases are TGTGCCAGCAGCCCCCCGGGGGGGCGGGCTGGGACTGAAGCTTTCTTT. As protein: CASSPPGGRAGTEAFF.

CDR3 in amino acids: CASSYSDRPYEQYF. The CDR3 coding sequence is TGTGCCAGCAGTTACTCGGACAGGCCCTACGAGCAGTACTTC. This rearrangement joins TRBV6-6 to TRBJ2-7, with 7 bases identical to TRBD1. Losses at the gene ends were 0 bases for V and 2 bases for J; bases not matched to a gene: 1. Germline values: CDR1 MNHNY, CDR2 SVGAGI (reference sequence). The CDR3 runs 14 residues.

This chain connects TRBV19 to TRBJ2-7, with D maybe TRBD2 (6 bases). V was shortened by 5 bases and J by 2 bases, with 16 bases between the two germline ends. The CDR3 is 15 amino acids. Germline V gene sequence: CDR1 LNHDA, CDR2 SQIVND (reference sequence). The DNA of the CDR3 is TGTGCCAGTAGTTGGGGGGACCGTCCAGCCTACGAGCAGTACTTC. Its translation is CASSWGDRPAYEQYF.

The chain links TRBV9 to TRBJ2-2; D call uncertain. Germline values: CDR1 SGDLS, CDR2 YYNGEE. V lost 0 bases, J lost 0 bases, and 6 bases lay in between. This CDR3 contains 15 residues. The CDR3 DNA sequence: TGTGCCAGCAGCGTAGACCAGACGAACACCGGGGAGCTGTTTTTT. This gives the protein CASSVDQTNTGELFF.

J is TRBJ2-5 and V is TRBV7-7; 13 positions match TRBD2. The V gene end was trimmed by 5 bases and the J gene end by 5 bases; junction bases not matched to a gene: 8. Germline assignment: CDR1 SSHAT and CDR2 FNYEAQ (reference sequence). This CDR3 is 16 amino acids long. CDR3 amino acids: CASSVGLAGVRETQYF. The CDR3 DNA reads as TGTGCCAGCAGCGTAGGACTAGCGGGGGTGCGGGAGACCCAGTACTTC.

The V gene is TRBV6-5, the J gene TRBJ1-1; 7 bases are shared with TRBD1. V lost 2 bases to trimming and J lost 0 bases; unmatched junction nucleotides: 6. CDR1 is MNHEY, CDR2 SVGAGI, per germline. This CDR3 spans 16 amino acids. The CDR3 is CASSYASGGLNTEAFF. CDR3 bases: TGTGCCAGCAGTTACGCGTCAGGGGGACTGAACACTGAAGCTTTCTTT.

This chain uses TRBV7-2 with TRBJ2-3; 9 bases agree with TRBD2. CDR3 length: 16 amino acids. J gave up 4 bases and V 5 bases, and 10 bases lay outside the gene matches. Per germline, CDR1 SGHTA and CDR2 FQGNSA. CDR3 in DNA: TGTGCCAGCAGCAAGCAACTAGCGGGTCAATCAGATACGCAGTATTTT. Its translation is CASSKQLAGQSDTQYF.

This sequence joins TRBV28 and TRBJ2-7; D possibly corresponds to TRBD1 (6 bases). Trimming took 8 bases from V and 2 from J, leaving 16 bases between them. Germline V gene sequence: CDR1 MDHEN, CDR2 SYDVKM. The CDR3 has 14 residues. CDR3 loop: CASFPAGVTYEQYF. The CDR3 DNA is TGTGCCAGCTTCCCGGCAGGGGTCACCTACGAGCAGTACTTC.

The chain recombines TRBV5-4 with TRBJ1-1, with 7 bases identical to TRBD1. With 3 bases clipped from V and 0 bases from J, the junction kept 8 bases outside the gene matches. CDR1 is SGHNT, CDR2 YYREEE, per germline (reference sequence). The CDR3 contains 16 residues. The CDR3 region is CASSSLWTGVNTEAFF. CDR3 bases: TGTGCCAGCAGCTCCCTATGGACAGGAGTGAACACTGAAGCTTTCTTT.

The V call is TRBV2, the J call TRBJ2-3, with D maybe TRBD2 (5 bases). The CDR3 is 13 residues long. Germline assignment: CDR1 SNHLY and CDR2 FYNNEI. V dropped 4 bases and J dropped 0 bases, with 5 bases sitting between them. The CDR3 region is CASSGGSTDTQYF. CDR3 nucleotides: TGTGCCAGCAGTGGCGGGAGCACAGATACGCAGTATTTT.

The J gene is TRBJ2-2, the V gene TRBV14; D is possibly TRBD1 (5 bases). Germline CDR1 and CDR2: SGHDN and FVKESK. CDR3 length: 16 amino acids. Trimming removed 2 bases at V and 0 bases at J, with 10 bases between. CDR3 protein: CASSQSTDTNTGELFF. CDR3 bases: TGTGCCAGCAGCCAATCCACGGACACGAACACCGGGGAGCTGTTTTTT.

The rearrangement joins TRBV13 to TRBJ1-1; 9 bases are a match to TRBD1. The germline V gene has CDR1 PRHDT and CDR2 FYEKMQ (reference sequence). Trimming took 4 bases from V and 2 from J; bases not matched to a gene: 2. CDR3 length: 14 amino acids. CDR3 bases: TGTGCCAGCAGCTGGGACAGGGAAAACACTGAAGCTTTCTTT. Amino acids: CASSWDRENTEAFF.

This sequence joins TRBV19 and TRBJ1-2; D is uncertain. CDR1 is LNHDA and CDR2 is SQIVND in the germline V gene (reference sequence). Trimming removed 3 bases from V and 8 bases from J, with 13 bases in between. The CDR3 consists of 13 residues. The CDR3 here is CASSIMGYVGYTF. DNA of the CDR3: TGTGCCAGTAGTATTATGGGCTACGTCGGCTACACCTTC.

The rearrangement links TRBV7-6 to TRBJ1-2; 7 bases align to TRBD1. Trimming took 1 base from V and 1 from J; bases not matched to a gene: 6. This CDR3 contains 16 residues. Germline V gene lookup returns CDR1 SGHVS and CDR2 FNYEAQ. The CDR3 loop is CASSLVPGGLNYGYTF. Written as DNA, the CDR3 is TGTGCCAGCAGCTTAGTGCCAGGGGGGCTTAACTATGGCTACACCTTC.

The genes are TRBV28 and TRBJ1-1; perhaps TRBD1 as D (6 bases). CDR3 size: 15 residues. Germline V gives CDR1 MDHEN, CDR2 SYDVKM. V was clipped by 6 bases and J by 2 bases, with 16 bases between them. The CDR3 reads CASRYEDSINTEAFF. The CDR3 coding sequence is TGTGCCAGCAGATATGAGGACAGCATCAACACTGAAGCTTTCTTT.